This is a list of T cell receptor beta chains from one sample in a study of cytomegalovirus exposure and HLA in healthy donors. Libraries were prepared by immunoSEQ multiplex PCR; TCRdb keeps only in-frame clonotypes and omits some of them. The data show some 140,000 clones, with 70% to 85% seen just once and around 10% held by the top ten. The sample consisted of PBMCs. The origin of the receptors is a woman in her fifties or sixties in good health and CMV-seropositive. Both conserved end residues are part of each CDR3. D genes are given only for firm matches. Clone size is not always given. Where it is, it says once, few, many or a class for expanded clones.

cdr3_aa: CASSPGGGPYEQYF
cdr3_nt: TGTGCCAGCAGCCCGGGCGGGGGGCCCTACGAGCAGTACTTC
d_call: TRBD2
v_call: TRBV4-2
j_call: TRBJ2-7
clone_size: -

cdr3_aa: CASSYSQTEAFF
cdr3_nt: TGTGCCAGCAGTTACTCGCAGACTGAAGCTTTCTTT
d_call: -
v_call: TRBV6-5
j_call: TRBJ1-1
clone_size: -

cdr3_aa: CASSLELELKETQYF
cdr3_nt: TGCGCCAGCAGCTTGGAACTAGAGCTTAAAGAGACCCAGTACTTC
d_call: -
v_call: TRBV5-1
j_call: TRBJ2-5
clone_size: -

cdr3_aa: CASSPGGPTHEQFF
cdr3_nt: TGTGCCAGCAGTCCCGGAGGGCCGACCCATGAGCAGTTCTTC
d_call: -
v_call: TRBV28
j_call: TRBJ2-1
clone_size: -

cdr3_aa: CASSLGGRIEAFF
cdr3_nt: TGCGCCAGCAGCTTGGGAGGCAGAATCGAAGCTTTCTTT
d_call: -
v_call: TRBV5-1
j_call: TRBJ1-1
clone_size: -

cdr3_aa: CASSYSGTVVGNTIYF
cdr3_nt: TGTGCCAGCAGCTACTCCGGGACAGTCGTAGGAAACACCATATATTTT
d_call: TRBD1
v_call: TRBV11-2
j_call: TRBJ1-3
clone_size: few

cdr3_aa: CASSDRSSYNEQFF
cdr3_nt: TGTGCCAGCAGCGACAGGAGCTCCTACAATGAGCAGTTCTTC
d_call: -
v_call: TRBV9
j_call: TRBJ2-1
clone_size: -

cdr3_aa: CSVKQGPETQYF
cdr3_nt: TGCAGCGTGAAACAGGGCCCAGAGACCCAGTACTTC
d_call: -
v_call: TRBV29-1
j_call: TRBJ2-5
clone_size: -

cdr3_aa: CASSIAASGTDTQYF
cdr3_nt: TGTGCCAGTAGTATAGCAGCTAGCGGCACAGATACGCAGTATTTT
d_call: -
v_call: TRBV19
j_call: TRBJ2-3
clone_size: -

cdr3_aa: CSVDPGINTIYF
cdr3_nt: TGCAGCGTTGACCCAGGGATAAACACCATATATTTT
d_call: -
v_call: TRBV29-1
j_call: TRBJ1-3
clone_size: -

cdr3_aa: CASSPRTGGANTEAFF
cdr3_nt: TGTGCCAGCAGTCCTCGGACAGGGGGCGCGAACACTGAAGCTTTCTTT
d_call: TRBD1
v_call: TRBV28
j_call: TRBJ1-1
clone_size: -

cdr3_aa: CASSLGTENEQFF
cdr3_nt: TGTGCCAGCAGCTTAGGGACTGAGAATGAGCAGTTCTTC
d_call: -
v_call: TRBV11-3
j_call: TRBJ2-1
clone_size: -

cdr3_aa: CASSYSQGTTEAFF
cdr3_nt: TGTGCCAGCAGTTACTCGCAGGGGACCACTGAAGCTTTCTTT
d_call: -
v_call: TRBV6-5
j_call: TRBJ1-1
clone_size: few

cdr3_aa: CASSPGNSNGYTF
cdr3_nt: TGTGCCAGCAGCCCCGGGAACTCGAATGGCTACACCTTC
d_call: -
v_call: TRBV9
j_call: TRBJ1-2
clone_size: once

cdr3_aa: CASSDGGRGYTF
cdr3_nt: TGTGCCAGCAGTGACGGTGGGCGAGGCTACACCTTC
d_call: -
v_call: TRBV2
j_call: TRBJ1-2
clone_size: -

cdr3_aa: CASSIQGTYGYTF
cdr3_nt: TGTGCCAGCAGTATACAGGGAACGTATGGCTACACCTTC
d_call: -
v_call: TRBV5-6
j_call: TRBJ1-2
clone_size: -